This TCR beta chain originates from a study of blood T cell repertoires in COVID-19. Whole-study context: The study drew acute and convalescent COVID-19 samples from the United States, Italy and Spain. Sources were T cells, B-cell-depleted T cells, or PBMCs; the material itself was cDNA or gDNA.

The CDR3 is 13 amino acids. The germline gives CDR1 MDHEN, CDR2 SYDVKM. V was clipped by 3 bases and J by 4 bases, with 6 bases between them. Authors' processing steps: Amplifying reference gene primers gave estimates of nucleated cell counts. Using immunoSEQ multiplex PCR, the repertoire was profiled, and TCRdb retains in-frame clones only, with some absent. From that table come the V and J calls and clone size; the DNA was used to work out D and trimming. This sample has about 220,000 clones, with around 80% found just once. The chain employs TRBV28 and TRBJ1-4, with D uncertain. This receptor was taken from a woman between 45 and 65 years old with acute or convalescent COVID-19. Input material: peripheral blood. The CDR3 DNA reads as TGTGCCAGCAGTTTGAGAATTAATGAAAAACTGTTTTTT. Translation gives CASSLRINEKLFF. The full variable domain, in which reference TRBV28 and TRBJ1-4 provide the parts outside the CDR3, is DVKVTQSSRYLVKRTGEKVFLECVQDMDHENMFWYRQDPGLGLRLIYFSYDVKMKEKGDIPEGYSVSREKKERFSLILESASTNQTSMYLCASSLRINEKLFFGSGTQLSVL.